This T cell receptor (beta chain) was sequenced in a study of T cell responses to AZD1222 COVID-19 vaccine. This clone occurred once. Antigen unknown. The V gene lost 3 bases and the J gene lost 6 bases, with 14 bases spanning the gap. The germline CDR1 and CDR2 sequences are KGHSH and LQKENI. The CDR3 sequence is 14 residues long. Generated by immunoSEQ multiplex PCR, the TCRdb table keeps only in-frame clones and is missing some. The sample lists more than 100,000 clones; approximately 94% were seen once. Whole-study findings and limits: Females outnumbered males among donors, who were mostly white British; clonal diversity was possibly underestimated.

The sample was peripheral blood, taken 28 days after the second AZD1222 dose. J is TRBJ1-2 and V is TRBV18, with TRBD1 as a possible D gene (5 bases). The receptor's source is an adult who received the AZD1222 COVID-19 vaccine. The CDR3 loop reads CASSPLGDGDGYTF. In DNA, the CDR3 is TGTGCCAGCTCACCTCTAGGGGATGGCGATGGCTACACCTTC.